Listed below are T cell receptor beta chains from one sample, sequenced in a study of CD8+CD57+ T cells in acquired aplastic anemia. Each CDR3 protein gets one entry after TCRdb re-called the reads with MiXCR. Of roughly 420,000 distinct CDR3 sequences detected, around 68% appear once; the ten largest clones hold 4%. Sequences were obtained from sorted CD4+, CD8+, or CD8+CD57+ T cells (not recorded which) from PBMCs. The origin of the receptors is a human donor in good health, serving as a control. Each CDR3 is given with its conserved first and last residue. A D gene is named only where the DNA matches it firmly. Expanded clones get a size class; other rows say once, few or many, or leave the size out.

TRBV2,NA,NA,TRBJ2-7,CASSLEAGTGNTEPFF,TGTGCCAGCAGCTTGGAAGCAGGAACGGGTAACACTGAACCTTTCTTC
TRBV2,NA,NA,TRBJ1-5,CASRSRTGSNQPQHF,TGTGCCAGCAGATCCCGGACTGGAAGCAATCAGCCCCAGCATTTT
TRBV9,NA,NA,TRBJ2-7,CASSLWGDTQYFDF,NA
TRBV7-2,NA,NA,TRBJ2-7,CASSRDDRSYEPGF,TGTGCCAGCAGCCGGGATGACCGGTCCTACGAGCCAGGGTTC
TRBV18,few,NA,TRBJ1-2,CASSPSVIYGYTF,TGTGCCAGCTCACCGTCAGTTATTTATGGCTACACCTTC
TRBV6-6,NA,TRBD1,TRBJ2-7,CASSAGTGPADEQYF,TGTGCCAGCAGTGCCGGGACAGGCCCAGCAGACGAGCAGTACTTC
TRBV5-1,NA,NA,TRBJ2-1,CASSPDSNEQFF,TGCGCCAGCAGCCCGGACAGCAATGAGCAGTTCTTC
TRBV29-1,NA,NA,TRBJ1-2,CSAEPGGANYGHTF,TGCAGCGCTGAACCGGGGGGCGCGAACTATGGCCACACCTTC
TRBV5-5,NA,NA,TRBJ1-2,CASSLHPAGAVWGYTF,TGTGCCAGCAGCTTGCACCCCGCAGGCGCAGTTTGGGGCTACACCTTC
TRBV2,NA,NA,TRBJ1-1,CASSMVKNTVAYF,TGTGCCAGCAGTATGGTCAAGAACACGGTAGCGTACTTT
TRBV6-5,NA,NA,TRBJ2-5,CASRRQDQETQYF,TGTGCCAGCCGCCGACAGGATCAAGAGACCCAGTACTTC
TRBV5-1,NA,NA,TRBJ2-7,CASSPGGGGYF,TGCGCCAGCAGCCCAGGAGGGGGAGGTTACTTC
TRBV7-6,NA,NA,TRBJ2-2,CASSSREGSEQYFFF,TGTGCCAGCAGCTCCCGGGAAGGGAGCGAGCAGTACTTCTTTTTT
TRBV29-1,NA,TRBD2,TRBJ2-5,CSVEPTSSQTQYF,TGCAGCGTTGAACCGACTAGCAGCCAGACCCAGTACTTC
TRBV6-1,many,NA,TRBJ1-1,CASSVGISNTEAFF,TGTGCCAGCAGTGTGGGCATATCGAACACTGAAGCTTTCTTT